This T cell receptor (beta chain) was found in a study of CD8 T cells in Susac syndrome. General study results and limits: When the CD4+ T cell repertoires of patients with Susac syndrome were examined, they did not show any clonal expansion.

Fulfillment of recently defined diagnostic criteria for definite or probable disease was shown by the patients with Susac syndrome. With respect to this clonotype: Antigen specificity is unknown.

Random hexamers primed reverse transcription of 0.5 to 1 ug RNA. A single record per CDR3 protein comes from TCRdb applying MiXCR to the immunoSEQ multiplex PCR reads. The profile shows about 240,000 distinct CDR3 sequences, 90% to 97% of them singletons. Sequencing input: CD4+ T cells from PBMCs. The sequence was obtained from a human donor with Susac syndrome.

CDR3 DNA sequence: TGCAGCGTCGCGGATGTGGACGGGACGGGAGGTGAGCAGTTCTTC. Amino acids: CSVADVDGTGGEQFF. The chain joins TRBV29-1 to TRBJ2-1; 7 bases fit TRBD2. This CDR3 spans 15 amino acids. The ends lost 6 bases at V and 9 bases at J; junction bases unmatched: 17. Germline-derived CDR1 and CDR2 are SQVTM and ANQGSEA.